The rows below give T cell receptor beta chains drawn from one sample of a study of T cells in Graves' hyperthyroidism and ophthalmopathy. A single record per CDR3 protein comes from TCRdb applying MiXCR to the multiplex PCR reads. The table lists fewer than 450,000 distinct CDR3 sequences, about a sixth of them singletons. The sequenced material came from blood. These receptors were taken from a woman in her twenties or thirties with Graves' hyperthyroidism that later progressed to Graves' ophthalmopathy. Both conserved end residues are part of each CDR3. Each record gives: J gene, V gene, clone size, D gene, CDR3 DNA, CDR3 protein. D genes are given only for firm matches. Expanded clones are given a class, and other clones once, few, many or no size at all.

TRBJ1-2,TRBV12-3/TRBV12-4,many,TRBD1,TGTGCCAGCAGTTTAAGGGCAGGGGGCTATGGCTACACCTTC,CASSLRAGGYGYTF
TRBJ1-4,TRBV12-3/TRBV12-4,many,.,TGTGCCAGCAAACAGGGAAGTGGAAAACTGTTTTTT,CASKQGSGKLFF
TRBJ1-1,TRBV15,many,.,TGTGCCACCAGCAGAGGGATGGGAGGAGGCACTGAAGCTTTCTTT,CATSRGMGGGTEAFF
TRBJ2-7,TRBV7-3,many,TRBD1,TGTGCCAGCAGCGCCACCGGGACAGCGGTTTCCTACGAGCAGTACTTC,CASSATGTAVSYEQYF
TRBJ2-2,TRBV7-9,few,.,TGTGCCAGCAGCTCTTTACAGGGAATCGGGGAGCTGTTTTTT,CASSSLQGIGELFF
TRBJ2-1,TRBV11-2,many,TRBD2,TGTGCCAGCAGCTTAGTAGTTAGCGGGACGGTTGAGCAGTTCTTC,CASSLVVSGTVEQFF
TRBJ2-5,TRBV12-3/TRBV12-4,.,TRBD1,TGTGCCAGCAGTTATTCGGACAGGAGCCAAGAGACCCAGTACTTC,CASSYSDRSQETQYF
TRBJ1-2,TRBV24-1,many,.,TGTGCCACCAGTGAGACGGGGGAGAACTATGGCTACACCTTC,CATSETGENYGYTF
TRBJ1-2,TRBV29-1,many,.,TGCAGCGTTGATACCACAGGGTTCGTCGGCTACACCTTC,CSVDTTGFVGYTF
TRBJ2-7,TRBV4-2,few,TRBD2,TGTGCCAGCAGCCAAGATAGTTCAGATCTAGCGGGGGCCTACGAGCAGCACTTC,CASSQDSSDLAGAYEQHF
TRBJ2-5,TRBV20-1,many,.,TGCAGTGCCCCGGCAGGGCGTCAAGAGACCCAGTACTTC,CSAPAGRQETQYF
TRBJ2-3,TRBV2,many,TRBD2,TGTGCCAGCAAGTCCACGGCGGGAGCGTCGGATACGCAGTATTTT,CASKSTAGASDTQYF
TRBJ2-4,TRBV7-9,.,TRBD2,TGTGCCAGCAGCTTAGGGGGGGGGAACATTCGGTTCTTC,CASSLGGGNIRFF
TRBJ2-2,TRBV7-2,many,.,TGTGCCAGCAGCGGAGAGGGACGGCGCACCGGGGAGCTGTTTTTT,CASSGEGRRTGELFF
TRBJ2-6,TRBV12-3/TRBV12-4,.,.,TGTGCCAGCCCACTTTACTCTGGGGCCAACGTCCTGACTTTC,CASPLYSGANVLTF
TRBJ2-3,TRBV6-1,.,TRBD2,TGTGCCCACAGTGAGGCGGCGGGGGGGGATGGGGATACGCAGTATTTT,CAHSEAAGGDGDTQYF
TRBJ2-5,TRBV7-9,few,.,TGTGCCAGCAGCTTGGTACTAGCTGCGGAGACCCAGTACTTC,CASSLVLAAETQYF
TRBJ1-6,TRBV2,many,.,TGTGCCAGCAGTGAAGGGCGTGGGCAGGGAAGTTCACCCCTCCACTTT,CASSEGRGQGSSPLHF
TRBJ2-5,TRBV5-1,.,.,TGCGCCAGCAGCTTGGTGGGGGTCCAACAGACCCAGTACTTC,CASSLVGVQQTQYF
TRBJ2-2,TRBV2,.,TRBD1,TGTGCCAGCAGAAGTGGGACAGGGGTTTTAGACGGGGAGCTGTTTTTT,CASRSGTGVLDGELFF
TRBJ2-1,TRBV6-2/TRBV6-3,.,TRBD2,TGTGCCAGCACCCTTGGGGGGGAGGGGTTCAATGAGCAGTTCTTC,CASTLGGEGFNEQFF
TRBJ2-7,TRBV2,.,.,TGTGCCAGCAGCGACTGGAACGAGCAGTACTTC,CASSDWNEQYF
TRBJ2-1,TRBV19,few,TRBD1,TGTGCCAGTAGTATCACAGGGGGGTACAATGAGCAGTTCTTC,CASSITGGYNEQFF
TRBJ1-1,TRBV29-1,many,.,TGCAGCGTTGAATGGGGCGGAGTGAACACTGAAGCTTTCTTT,CSVEWGGVNTEAFF
TRBJ2-3,TRBV5-1,few,.,TGCGCCAGCAGTCTCAAACTCGGGAGTTTCGATACGCAGTATTTT,CASSLKLGSFDTQYF
TRBJ2-7,TRBV20-1,.,TRBD1,TGCAGTGCTAGAGAAGGGACAGGGTCTGTGGATGAGCAGTACTTC,CSAREGTGSVDEQYF
TRBJ2-1,TRBV3-1,few,.,TGTGCCAGCAGCCAAGACCGGGGGCCTAGCGATGAGCAGTTCTTC,CASSQDRGPSDEQFF
TRBJ1-2,TRBV6-1,few,TRBD1,TGTGCCAGCAGTTCACAGGGGGCGGACTATGGCTACACCTTC,CASSSQGADYGYTF
TRBJ1-5,TRBV19,.,.,TGTGCCAGTAGATGGACAAATAGCAATCAGCCCCAGCATTTT,CASRWTNSNQPQHF
TRBJ2-2,TRBV27,many,TRBD2,TGTGCCAGCAGTTTATTTCAAGTGACTAGCGGGGCTGACACCGGGGAGCTGTTTTTT,CASSLFQVTSGADTGELFF
TRBJ2-5,TRBV12-3/TRBV12-4,.,.,TGTGCCAGCAGCCAAGAGCGGGCCCTGGAGACCCAGTACTTC,CASSQERALETQYF
TRBJ2-7,TRBV16,many,.,TGTGCCAGCAGCCAATGGGGAGACACAGACTACGAGCAGTACTTC,CASSQWGDTDYEQYF
TRBJ2-2,TRBV24-1,many,.,TGTGCCACCAGCGCGACATGGGAGGGGGAGCTGTTTTTT,CATSATWEGELFF
TRBJ2-5,TRBV30,.,.,TGTGCCTGGATGGGGGCGGCCCAAGAGACCCAGTACTTC,CAWMGAAQETQYF
TRBJ2-3,TRBV28,many,.,TGTGCCAGCAGTTCCCAAGAATCAGATACGCAGTATTTT,CASSSQESDTQYF
TRBJ2-7,TRBV20-1,few,.,TGCAGTGCTAGAGAAGGGAACTCCTACGAGCAGTACTTC,CSAREGNSYEQYF
TRBJ1-1,TRBV6-1,many,.,TGTGCCAGCAAATCTAATGGTGGGGACACTGAAGCTTTCTTT,CASKSNGGDTEAFF
TRBJ1-1,TRBV3-1,few,.,TGTGCCAGCAGCCAAGACTGGGCAGGGACGGGGAACACTGAAGCTTTCTTT,CASSQDWAGTGNTEAFF
TRBJ2-2,TRBV28,many,TRBD2,TGTGCCAGCAGTTTATTAGGCGCTAGCGGGAACACCGGGGAGCTGTTTTTT,CASSLLGASGNTGELFF
TRBJ1-4,TRBV2,many,.,TGTGCCAGCACCCAGCAGGGATGGAATGAAAAACTGTTTTTT,CASTQQGWNEKLFF
TRBJ2-7,TRBV6-2/TRBV6-3,many,TRBD2,TGTGCCAGCAGCCCCGGGTTTCTAGCGGGACCCTACGAGCAGTACTTC,CASSPGFLAGPYEQYF
TRBJ2-5,TRBV10-3,.,TRBD2,TGTGCCATCAGTGACGGGCTAGCGGGGGGTAAGACCCAGTACTTC,CAISDGLAGGKTQYF
TRBJ2-1,TRBV7-9,.,TRBD2,TGTGCCAGCAGCTCGATAGCGGGCAGGAATGAGCAGTTCTTC,CASSSIAGRNEQFF
TRBJ2-5,TRBV11-2,.,.,TGTGCCAGCAGCCCACCGGAAAGACAAGAGACCCAGTACTTC,CASSPPERQETQYF
TRBJ1-1,TRBV27,many,TRBD1,TGTGCCAGCAGTTTATGGACAGGGTACACTGAAGCTTTCTTT,CASSLWTGYTEAFF
TRBJ1-1,TRBV6-5,.,.,TGTGCCAGCAGTTACCGGAGTAACACTGGAGCTTTCTTT,CASSYRSNTGAFF